This T cell receptor beta chain was obtained from a study of CD8+CD57+ T cells in acquired aplastic anemia. For sequencing, patients were chosen who had shown expansion of CD8+CD57+ cells by flow cytometry. The enrolled patients all had severe acquired aplastic anemia. According to the study, genomic DNA was the template for TCR beta VDJ and CDR3 profiling. From the reads, TCRdb called clonotypes with MiXCR, one entry per CDR3 protein. This sample carries around 500,000 distinct CDR3 sequences, around 30% of them seen once, and the ten largest clones take 0.75% to 0.95%. Trimming cost V 6 bases and J 2 bases; bases outside gene matches: 6. This CDR3 is 14 amino acids long. Germline V gene lookup returns CDR1 MNHNS and CDR2 SASEGT.

Material: sorted CD4+, CD8+, or CD8+CD57+ T cells (not recorded which) from PBMCs. The chain couples TRBV6-1 to TRBJ2-7; 8 nucleotides line up with TRBD1. The TCR sequence derives from a human donor with aplastic anemia. CDR3 nucleotide sequence: TGTGCCAGCAGAAAGGGACAGGCACCCTACGAGCAGTACTTC. This codes for CASRKGQAPYEQYF.